A single sample gave rise to the 27 T cell receptor beta chains below, sequenced in a study of response to subunit inactivated influenza vaccine. MiXCR, run by TCRdb on the RT-PCR reads, gives a single entry per CDR3 protein. The table has 650,000 or so distinct CDR3 sequences, 14% seen once; the top ten hold 7.6%. The sequences come from PBMCs from blood, collected 14 days before vaccination. These receptors were taken from a man aged 50 or older who received an inactivated influenza vaccine.

The chain uses TRBV7-9 and TRBJ2-1; 7 bases fit TRBD1. CDR1 and CDR2 (germline): SEHNR, FQNEAQ (reference sequence). The CDR3 extends over 13 amino acids. With 2 bases clipped from V and 7 bases from J, the junction kept 2 bases outside the gene matches. CDR3 protein: CASSLRQGNEQFF. The DNA of the CDR3 is TGTGCCAGCAGCTTAAGACAGGGAAATGAGCAGTTCTTC.

This clonotype was seen only a few times. The V gene is TRBV20-1, the J gene TRBJ2-1; maybe TRBD1 (6 bases). The CDR3 covers 14 residues. Germline V gene sequence: CDR1 DFQATT, CDR2 SNEGSKA (reference sequence). V lost 0 bases and J lost 12, with 18 bases in between. The CDR3 loop is CSARDQRGMTGQFF. The CDR3 coding sequence is TGCAGTGCTAGAGATCAGAGGGGGATGACTGGGCAGTTCTTC.

The V call is TRBV3-1, the J call TRBJ2-1; D not resolved. V shed 1 base and J shed 0 bases, with 13 bases lying between them. The CDR3 loop spans 17 amino acids. Germline-derived CDR1 and CDR2 are LGHDT and YNNKEL (reference sequence). The CDR3 coding sequence is TGTGCCAGCAGCCAAGTTTTCTCAGACGTCTCCTACAATGAGCAGTTCTTC. It specifies CASSQVFSDVSYNEQFF.

This clonotype occurred many times. CDR3 nucleotide sequence: TGTGCCAGCAGCTTAGTCTCCGAGCGCATAGATACGCAGTATTTT. It is translated as CASSLVSERIDTQYF. This rearrangement joins TRBV7-2 to TRBJ2-3; D gene unclear. V lost 1 base and J lost 5, with 13 bases in between. The length of the CDR3 is 15 residues. Germline CDR1 is SGHTA and CDR2 is FQGNSA.

The chain couples TRBV4-1 to TRBJ1-1; D remains unclear. Trimming took 3 bases from V and 1 from J, leaving 12 bases between them. The CDR3 length is 15 residues. Looked up from germline, CDR1 is MGHRA and CDR2 is YSYEKL. CDR3 DNA: TGCGCCAGCAGCCATCCGGCCCGCAAGAACACTGAAGCTTTCTTT. It codes for CASSHPARKNTEAFF.

This rearrangement joins TRBV9 to TRBJ2-1; D is perhaps TRBD2 (6 bases). There are 17 residues in the CDR3. V gave up 2 bases and J gave up 1 base, with 16 bases separating them. Germline V lookup: CDR1 SGDLS, CDR2 YYNGEE. The CDR3 sequence is CASSVNPQGGSYNEQFF. The CDR3 DNA follows: TGTGCCAGCAGCGTCAACCCCCAGGGAGGTTCCTACAATGAGCAGTTCTTC.

The CDR3 DNA reads TGTGCCAGCAGCCGACAGTTTCTTAGCTCCTACGAGCAGTACTTC. Translated, it gives CASSRQFLSSYEQYF. This chain joins TRBV27 and TRBJ2-7; TRBD1 is a possible D gene (5 bases). Germline-derived CDR1 and CDR2 are MNHEY and SMNVEV (reference sequence). The CDR3 totals 15 residues. Trimming shortened V by 6 bases and J by 0 bases, and 15 bases separated the two germline ends.

V usage is TRBV5-1 and J usage is TRBJ1-1, with D unclear. The germline gives CDR1 SGHRS, CDR2 YFSETQ. Trimming cost V 4 bases and J 6 bases, with 16 bases left between them. This CDR3 is built from 14 residues. The CDR3 nucleotides read TGCGCCAGCAGCCCAGAATCGGGCTTGGCTGAAGCTTTCTTT. This translates into CASSPESGLAEAFF.

Only a few counts were recorded for this clonotype. The CDR3 nucleotides read TGTGCCAGCAGGGCGGGAGGAGGCCCCTACAATGAGCAGTTCTTC. Translating it yields CASRAGGGPYNEQFF. This rearrangement joins TRBV5-5 to TRBJ2-1, with TRBD2 matching over 8 bases. V was clipped by 5 bases and J by 2 bases; unmatched bases: 6. This CDR3 spans 15 amino acids. Germline V gene data show CDR1 as SGHKS and CDR2 as YYEKEE (reference sequence).

J is TRBJ2-7 and V is TRBV10-3, with 9 nucleotides matching TRBD1. The germline V gene encodes CDR1 ENHRY and CDR2 SYGVKD. The V and J ends lost 7 bases and 4 bases, in that order; junction bases with no gene match: 11. This CDR3 contains 15 residues. This chain's CDR3 is CAITSGQGSMYEQYF. DNA of the CDR3: TGTGCCATCACATCCGGACAGGGGAGTATGTACGAGCAGTACTTC.

This clonotype was seen a handful of times. The chain carries TRBV28 and TRBJ2-7; 7 positions agree with TRBD1. The junction had 17 bases not matched to a gene; V was cut back by 8 bases and J by 4 bases. Per germline, CDR1 MDHEN and CDR2 SYDVKM. The CDR3 length is 16 residues. This CDR3 is CASETISGTELYEQYF. CDR3 DNA: TGTGCCAGCGAAACCATATCCGGGACAGAACTATACGAGCAGTACTTC.

The J gene is TRBJ2-3, the V gene TRBV5-1, with D unclear. The V and J ends lost 5 bases and 0 bases respectively, with 4 bases between them. Germline V lookup: CDR1 SGHRS, CDR2 YFSETQ. This CDR3 spans 12 amino acids. Written as DNA, the CDR3 is TGCGCCAGCAGGCCCAGCACAGATACGCAGTATTTT. As protein: CASRPSTDTQYF.

This clonotype was seen a handful of times. The rearrangement uses TRBV7-9 and TRBJ2-1, with D hard to call. The CDR3 is 14 residues long. From germline, CDR1 is SEHNR and CDR2 FQNEAQ (reference sequence). V lost 3 bases and J 0 bases, leaving 6 bases between the germline ends. The CDR3 sequence: CASSFVNSYNEQFF. In DNA form, the CDR3 reads TGTGCCAGCAGCTTCGTTAACTCCTACAATGAGCAGTTCTTC.

This chain connects TRBV7-8 to TRBJ1-4; D remains unclear. CDR1 and CDR2 from the germline V gene are SGHVS and FQNEAQ. This CDR3 comprises 15 residues. Deletions cut 3 bases from V and 2 bases from J, with 10 bases between. The chain's CDR3 is CASSFLGGTNEKLFF. The CDR3 DNA reads TGTGCCAGCAGCTTCCTCGGTGGTACTAATGAAAAACTGTTTTTT.

The V call is TRBV9, the J call TRBJ2-5; the D is unclear. The CDR3 runs to 12 residues. The germline CDR1 and CDR2 sequences are SGDLS and YYNGEE. With 3 bases removed from V and 4 bases from J, the gap between germline ends came to 7 bases. CDR3 sequence reads: CASSEEGETQYF. Written as DNA, the CDR3 is TGTGCCAGCAGCGAGGAAGGAGAGACCCAGTACTTC.

This clonotype appeared many times. The V gene is TRBV4-3, the J gene TRBJ2-3; no definite D call. Between the trimmed V and J ends, which lost 1 base and 0 bases, there was a span of 11 bases. CDR1 and CDR2 from the germline V gene are LGHNA and YSLEER. The CDR3 runs to 16 residues. Here the CDR3 reads CASSQGAHPSTDTQYF. For the CDR3, the DNA is TGCGCCAGCAGCCAAGGAGCCCACCCGAGCACAGATACGCAGTATTTT.

This clonotype was observed once. This chain uses TRBV12-3 or TRBV12-4 with TRBJ2-3; 9 bases match TRBD2. The length of the CDR3 is 13 residues. V gave up 6 bases and J gave up 6 bases; unmatched junction bases: 4. DNA for the CDR3: TGTGCCAGCAGGCGGGGGGGCCTTGATACGCAGTATTTT. The encoded protein is CASRRGGLDTQYF.

This clonotype was detected a few times. This rearrangement joins TRBV2 to TRBJ2-1; no reliable D call. Per germline, CDR1 SNHLY and CDR2 FYNNEI. Trimming pared 6 bases from V and 1 base from J, leaving 10 bases between. The CDR3 has 14 residues. The CDR3 sequence: CASRVGYSYNEQFF. The CDR3 coding sequence is TGTGCCAGCAGGGTGGGTTATTCCTACAATGAGCAGTTCTTC.

The chain has TRBV15 and TRBJ2-1; no reliable D call. The germline gives CDR1 LNHNV, CDR2 YYDKDF (reference sequence). The CDR3 totals 18 residues. The ends were cut back, 5 bases at V and 0 bases at J, with 20 bases in the middle. CDR3 bases: TGTGCCACCAGCGGGGATGGATTGCGGAAGAGCTCCTACAATGAGCAGTTCTTC. It specifies CATSGDGLRKSSYNEQFF.

J is TRBJ1-2 and V is TRBV2; D unresolved. This CDR3 contains 13 residues. Germline CDR1 is SNHLY and CDR2 is FYNNEI. The germline V and J ends were trimmed by 5 bases and 4 bases, with 11 bases remaining between them. The CDR3 region has the DNA TGTGCCAGCAGTCTCGGGTCCGCCTATGGCTACACCTTC. Protein sequence: CASSLGSAYGYTF.

Only a few counts were recorded for this clonotype. The genes are TRBV12-3 or TRBV12-4 and TRBJ2-3; a possible D gene is TRBD2 (7 bases). V was pared by 6 bases and J by 5 bases, with 21 bases between. CDR3 size: 16 residues. CDR3 protein: CASSYTLGGAGDTQYF. The CDR3 DNA is TGTGCCAGCAGCTACACTCTAGGGGGGGCCGGAGATACGCAGTATTTT.

This chain uses TRBV7-8 with TRBJ2-2, with D unresolved. The CDR3 is 16 amino acids. Germline CDR1 and CDR2: SGHVS and FQNEAQ. Trimming took off 1 base at V and 1 base at J, with 10 bases between the two ends. CDR3 DNA: TGTGCCAGCAGCTTAGGGGCCCCGATGAACACCGGGGAGCTGTTTTTT. As protein: CASSLGAPMNTGELFF.

The DNA of the CDR3 is TGCAGCGTTGAGGGCAGGGGAGACCAAGAGACCCAGTACTTC. Its translation: CSVEGRGDQETQYF. This rearrangement joins TRBV29-1 to TRBJ2-5; perhaps TRBD1 as D (6 bases). Germline V gene data show CDR1 as SQVTM and CDR2 as ANQGSEA. This CDR3 region has 14 residues. Trimming left V 3 bases short and J 0 bases short, with 11 bases between.

This clonotype was seen many times. The rearrangement joins TRBV6-5 to TRBJ2-1, with TRBD2 matching 9 bases. The germline gives CDR1 MNHEY, CDR2 SVGAGI. With V trimmed by 0 bases and J by 4 bases, 4 bases remained unmatched. This CDR3 contains 16 residues. CDR3 bases: TGTGCCAGCAGTTACTCGACTAGCGGAAAGTACAATGAGCAGTTCTTC. Amino acids: CASSYSTSGKYNEQFF.

The chain recombines TRBV7-2 with TRBJ2-3; D is perhaps TRBD2 (5 bases). The germline CDR1 and CDR2 sequences are SGHTA and FQGNSA. The CDR3 is 15 residues long. V gave up 5 bases and J gave up 3 bases, with 15 bases separating them. The CDR3 region has the DNA TGTGCCAGCAGCAAAAGCGGAGGTGTTACAGATACGCAGTATTTT. It codes for CASSKSGGVTDTQYF.

For this clonotype: A single base separates this from a much larger clone, so it may be a read error. The chain is built from TRBV5-1 and TRBJ2-5, with TRBD1 matching over 8 bases. Germline V gives CDR1 SGHRS, CDR2 YFSETQ. The CDR3 is 14 residues long. With 8 bases clipped from V and 6 bases from J, the junction kept 12 bases outside the gene matches. The CDR3 DNA reads as TGCGCCAGAAGCCCAGGACAGGGCTGGAAGACCCAGTACTTC. Residues: CARSPGQGWKTQYF.

This clonotype has a handful of counts. The gene calls are TRBV29-1 and TRBJ1-6, with unresolved D. Trimming stripped 7 bases from V and 8 bases from J, with 12 bases between. The CDR3 consists of 12 residues. Germline CDR1 SQVTM, CDR2 ANQGSEA. CDR3 in amino acids: CSGGPLDSPLHF. CDR3 bases: TGCAGCGGCGGTCCCTTGGATTCACCCCTCCACTTT.